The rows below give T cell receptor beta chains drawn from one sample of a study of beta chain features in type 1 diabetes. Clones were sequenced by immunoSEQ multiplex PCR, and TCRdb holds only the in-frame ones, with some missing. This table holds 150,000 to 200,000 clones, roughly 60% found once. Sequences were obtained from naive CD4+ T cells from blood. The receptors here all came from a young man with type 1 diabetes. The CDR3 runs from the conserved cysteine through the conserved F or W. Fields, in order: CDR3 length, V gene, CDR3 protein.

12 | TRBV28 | CASSSGLKEQFF
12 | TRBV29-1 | CSAFSVRNTIYF
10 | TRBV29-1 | CSVEAGEAPF
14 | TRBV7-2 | CASSLGYQNQPQHF
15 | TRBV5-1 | CASSLEGRTVDEQYF
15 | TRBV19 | CASSGPGVLYNEQFF
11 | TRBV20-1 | CSAGGADTQYF
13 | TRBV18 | CASSRSDKNIQYF
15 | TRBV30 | CAWSVGRGPNEKLFF
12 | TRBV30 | CAWGGQNEKLFF
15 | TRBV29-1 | CSVGTSLGSNQPQHF
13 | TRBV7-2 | CASSLLGGTEAFF
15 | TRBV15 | CATSRDPGRNSPLHF
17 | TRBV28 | CASSLLQGPLGTDTQYF
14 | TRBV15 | CATSSARGYAEAFF
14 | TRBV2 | CASSPSGGVETQYF
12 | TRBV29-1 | CSVAGQFLGYTF